Listed below are T cell receptor beta chains from one sample, sequenced in a study of T cell changes during pregnancy in multiple sclerosis. Libraries were prepared by immunoSEQ multiplex PCR; TCRdb keeps only in-frame clonotypes and omits some of them. The sample consists of 45,000 to 60,000 clones, more than 85% of them appearing once. Sample: peripheral blood, taken after pregnancy. These receptors all stem from a female donor in good health, enrolled as a control in a pregnancy study. CDR3s include the opening cysteine and the closing phenylalanine or tryptophan. A D gene is named only where the DNA matches it firmly. Size values are once, few and many counts, or a class for expanded clones, and some rows have none.

J gene: TRBJ2-4
D gene: NA
V gene: TRBV5-6
clone size: NA
CDR3 DNA: TGTGCCAGCAGCTTGGCCCGGACAGACGCCAAAAACATTCAGTACTTC
CDR3 protein: CASSLARTDAKNIQYF

J gene: TRBJ1-1
D gene: NA
V gene: TRBV7-6
clone size: NA
CDR3 DNA: TGTGCCAGCAGCCCTACTCTGACTACTGAAGCTTTCTTT
CDR3 protein: CASSPTLTTEAFF

J gene: TRBJ2-3
D gene: TRBD2
V gene: TRBV10-3
clone size: NA
CDR3 DNA: TGTGCCATCAGTGGAGCGGGATACACAGATACGCAGTATTTT
CDR3 protein: CAISGAGYTDTQYF

J gene: TRBJ1-1
D gene: NA
V gene: TRBV2
clone size: NA
CDR3 DNA: TGTGCCAGCAGTTCGGGACTTGGGGCTGAAGCTTTCTTT
CDR3 protein: CASSSGLGAEAFF

J gene: TRBJ2-1
D gene: TRBD2
V gene: TRBV7-2
clone size: NA
CDR3 DNA: TGTGCCAGCAGCTTAGAGAGGGACGGGGGGGGATTTGAGCAGTTCTTC
CDR3 protein: CASSLERDGGGFEQFF

J gene: TRBJ2-1
D gene: NA
V gene: TRBV15
clone size: NA
CDR3 DNA: TGTGCCACCAGCAGCCAGGGGCGGCCCTACAATGAGCAGTTCTTC
CDR3 protein: CATSSQGRPYNEQFF

J gene: TRBJ1-2
D gene: NA
V gene: TRBV14
clone size: NA
CDR3 DNA: TGTGCCAGCAGCCCCCAGGTTGACTATGGCTACACCTTC
CDR3 protein: CASSPQVDYGYTF

J gene: TRBJ1-1
D gene: NA
V gene: TRBV6-4
clone size: NA
CDR3 DNA: TGTGCCAGCAGTGACCGACAGGCCGGAAGCACTGAAGCTTTCTTT
CDR3 protein: CASSDRQAGSTEAFF

J gene: TRBJ1-2
D gene: NA
V gene: TRBV9
clone size: NA
CDR3 DNA: TGTGCCAGCAACAGTCCAGGTCGATCTTTTGGCTACACCTTC
CDR3 protein: CASNSPGRSFGYTF

J gene: TRBJ2-1
D gene: NA
V gene: TRBV6-4
clone size: NA
CDR3 DNA: TGTGCCAGCAGTGACAGGGAGCAAGGAGGCAATGAGCAGTTCTTC
CDR3 protein: CASSDREQGGNEQFF

J gene: TRBJ2-1
D gene: NA
V gene: TRBV7-2
clone size: NA
CDR3 DNA: TGTGCCAGCAGCTTACTTAACGCGGGTGAGCAGTTCTTC
CDR3 protein: CASSLLNAGEQFF

J gene: TRBJ2-7
D gene: TRBD1
V gene: TRBV10-3
clone size: NA
CDR3 DNA: TGTGCCATCAGTGAGTCGGGACAGGGGAGGATAGAGCAGTACTTC
CDR3 protein: CAISESGQGRIEQYF

J gene: TRBJ1-1
D gene: NA
V gene: TRBV19
clone size: few
CDR3 DNA: TGTGCCAGTAGTATAGGAGGGGGAATGAACACTGAAGCTTTCTTT
CDR3 protein: CASSIGGGMNTEAFF

J gene: TRBJ2-3
D gene: NA
V gene: TRBV6-5
clone size: once
CDR3 DNA: TGTGCCAGCAGTTACTCCCATCCTACTAGCACAGATACGCAGTATTTT
CDR3 protein: CASSYSHPTSTDTQYF

J gene: TRBJ1-1
D gene: NA
V gene: TRBV6-5
clone size: NA
CDR3 DNA: TGTGCCAGCAGTTACGAAGGCAGGGCCACTGAAGCTTTCTTT
CDR3 protein: CASSYEGRATEAFF

J gene: TRBJ2-5
D gene: TRBD1
V gene: TRBV7-7
clone size: once
CDR3 DNA: TGTGCTAGCAGCTTAGAAGTGGGACAGGGTATGAAAGAGACCCAGTACTTC
CDR3 protein: CASSLEVGQGMKETQYF

J gene: TRBJ1-1
D gene: NA
V gene: TRBV2
clone size: NA
CDR3 DNA: TGTGCCAGCAGTGACGTCAGTATAACTGAAGCTTTCTTT
CDR3 protein: CASSDVSITEAFF

J gene: TRBJ1-2
D gene: NA
V gene: TRBV2
clone size: NA
CDR3 DNA: TGTGCCAGCAGTGAACGGGCAGGGCTCTATGGCTACACCTTC
CDR3 protein: CASSERAGLYGYTF

J gene: TRBJ1-3
D gene: NA
V gene: TRBV5-6
clone size: NA
CDR3 DNA: TGTGCCAGCAGCTTTCAGGGGTCGAGGGAAGACACCATATATTTT
CDR3 protein: CASSFQGSREDTIYF

J gene: TRBJ2-2
D gene: NA
V gene: TRBV5-8
clone size: NA
CDR3 DNA: TGTGCCAGCAGCCTCAAAAAGGGGTGGGACACCGGGGAGCTGTTTTTT
CDR3 protein: CASSLKKGWDTGELFF

J gene: TRBJ1-5
D gene: TRBD1
V gene: TRBV28
clone size: NA
CDR3 DNA: TGTGCCAGCAGTGAAGGGGGACAGGGTTGGCCCCAGCATTTT
CDR3 protein: CASSEGGQGWPQHF

J gene: TRBJ1-5
D gene: TRBD1
V gene: TRBV19
clone size: once
CDR3 DNA: TGTGCCAGTAGTATGGGACAGGGGGCGAAGCCCCAGCATTTT
CDR3 protein: CASSMGQGAKPQHF

J gene: TRBJ1-1
D gene: NA
V gene: TRBV10-3
clone size: NA
CDR3 DNA: TGTGCCATCAGTGGCAGGGGTGGGAACACTGAAGCTTTCTTT
CDR3 protein: CAISGRGGNTEAFF

J gene: TRBJ2-5
D gene: TRBD2
V gene: TRBV7-8
clone size: NA
CDR3 DNA: TGTGCCAGCACCCTCCTCTCTCTAGCGGGAGGCTTCCAAGAGACCCAGTACTTC
CDR3 protein: CASTLLSLAGGFQETQYF

J gene: TRBJ2-1
D gene: TRBD1
V gene: TRBV6-1
clone size: NA
CDR3 DNA: TGTGCCAGCAGTGTTGACAGGGGTCCCTACAATGAGCAGTTCTTC
CDR3 protein: CASSVDRGPYNEQFF

J gene: TRBJ2-6
D gene: NA
V gene: TRBV5-1
clone size: once
CDR3 DNA: TGCGCCAGCAGCCCCGTATTCGGAGGGCCTGGGGCCAACGTCCTGACTTTC
CDR3 protein: CASSPVFGGPGANVLTF

J gene: TRBJ2-2
D gene: TRBD1
V gene: TRBV25-1
clone size: NA
CDR3 DNA: TGTGCCAGCAGCAAGACAGGGAGCACCGGGGAGCTGTTTTTT
CDR3 protein: CASSKTGSTGELFF

J gene: TRBJ1-1
D gene: NA
V gene: TRBV10-3
clone size: NA
CDR3 DNA: TGTGCCATCAGTGAGGGGTCGGAGGTGAACACTGAAGCTTTCTTT
CDR3 protein: CAISEGSEVNTEAFF

J gene: TRBJ1-2
D gene: NA
V gene: TRBV10-3
clone size: NA
CDR3 DNA: TGTGCCATCAGTGAGACAGGGAACGGCTACACCTTC
CDR3 protein: CAISETGNGYTF

J gene: TRBJ1-4
D gene: TRBD1
V gene: TRBV9
clone size: NA
CDR3 DNA: TGTGCCAGCAGCGTAGAGGGGGCAGGGGAAAAACTGTTTTTT
CDR3 protein: CASSVEGAGEKLFF

J gene: TRBJ1-1
D gene: TRBD1
V gene: TRBV7-2
clone size: NA
CDR3 DNA: TGTGCCAGCAGCTCTCAGACAGGGAAAACTGAAGCTTTCTTT
CDR3 protein: CASSSQTGKTEAFF

J gene: TRBJ1-1
D gene: NA
V gene: TRBV6-5
clone size: NA
CDR3 DNA: TGTGCCAGCAGTTACTCGTACGGGAAGAACACTGAAGCTTTCTTT
CDR3 protein: CASSYSYGKNTEAFF

J gene: TRBJ2-3
D gene: TRBD1
V gene: TRBV7-8
clone size: NA
CDR3 DNA: TGTGCCAGCAGCTTAGTTGGGACAGGCCTGACAGATACGCAGTATTTT
CDR3 protein: CASSLVGTGLTDTQYF

J gene: TRBJ2-3
D gene: TRBD1
V gene: TRBV18
clone size: NA
CDR3 DNA: TGTGCCAGCTCACCTAGCGGGACAGGGGGAGCAGATACGCAGTATTTT
CDR3 protein: CASSPSGTGGADTQYF

J gene: TRBJ2-3
D gene: TRBD1
V gene: TRBV11-2
clone size: NA
CDR3 DNA: TGTGCCAGCAGCTTAGACGGGACAGGGCCAGATACGCAGTATTTT
CDR3 protein: CASSLDGTGPDTQYF

J gene: TRBJ2-2
D gene: NA
V gene: TRBV6-4
clone size: NA
CDR3 DNA: TGTGCCAGCAGTGACTTATTGAACACCGGGGAGCTGTTTTTT
CDR3 protein: CASSDLLNTGELFF

J gene: TRBJ2-4
D gene: NA
V gene: TRBV19
clone size: NA
CDR3 DNA: TGTGCCAGTAGTATCGGCGGCGCACGGGGCAAAAACATTCAGTACTTC
CDR3 protein: CASSIGGARGKNIQYF

J gene: TRBJ2-7
D gene: NA
V gene: TRBV19
clone size: NA
CDR3 DNA: TGTGCCAGTAGTTTTTCGGTCAGGGAACGCGAGCAGTACTTC
CDR3 protein: CASSFSVREREQYF

J gene: TRBJ1-4
D gene: NA
V gene: TRBV7-2
clone size: NA
CDR3 DNA: TGTGCCAGCAGCTTCGGCTGGACAGTTTATGAAAAACTGTTTTTT
CDR3 protein: CASSFGWTVYEKLFF

J gene: TRBJ2-2
D gene: TRBD1
V gene: TRBV5-1
clone size: NA
CDR3 DNA: TGCGCCAGCAGCTTGGCCGGACAGGGTAGTATCGGGGAGCTGTTTTTT
CDR3 protein: CASSLAGQGSIGELFF

J gene: TRBJ1-1
D gene: TRBD1
V gene: TRBV5-5
clone size: NA
CDR3 DNA: TGTGCCAGCAGCCCAAACTCACAGGGGACGGTGCATGAAGCTTTCTTT
CDR3 protein: CASSPNSQGTVHEAFF

J gene: TRBJ2-4
D gene: TRBD2
V gene: TRBV7-2
clone size: NA
CDR3 DNA: TGTGCCAGCAGCTCCCGGAGGGCGGGGGACAAAAACATTCAGTACTTC
CDR3 protein: CASSSRRAGDKNIQYF

J gene: TRBJ1-1
D gene: TRBD1
V gene: TRBV2
clone size: NA
CDR3 DNA: TGTGCCAGCAGTGACGGGACAGGCGTGGGCACTGAAGCTTTCTTT
CDR3 protein: CASSDGTGVGTEAFF

J gene: TRBJ2-5
D gene: TRBD1
V gene: TRBV11-2
clone size: NA
CDR3 DNA: TGTGCCAGCAGCCTGGGGACAGTACAAGAGACCCAGTACTTC
CDR3 protein: CASSLGTVQETQYF

J gene: TRBJ2-7
D gene: TRBD2
V gene: TRBV11-2
clone size: once
CDR3 DNA: TGTGCCAGCAGCTTAATAGGCAGCGGGAGGGCCTACGAGCAGTACTTC
CDR3 protein: CASSLIGSGRAYEQYF

J gene: TRBJ1-6
D gene: NA
V gene: TRBV19
clone size: NA
CDR3 DNA: TGTGCCAGTAGGGTGACCGGGGGACTTTCACCCCTCCACTTT
CDR3 protein: CASRVTGGLSPLHF

J gene: TRBJ2-7
D gene: TRBD1
V gene: TRBV6-1
clone size: NA
CDR3 DNA: TGTGCCAGCAGTAGCCCCGAGACAGGGTCCTACGAGCAGTACTTC
CDR3 protein: CASSSPETGSYEQYF

J gene: TRBJ1-2
D gene: TRBD1
V gene: TRBV7-2
clone size: NA
CDR3 DNA: TGTGCCAGCAGCTTCAACAGGGGGCGAAGATTTTCGGGTGGCTACACCTTC
CDR3 protein: CASSFNRGRRFSGGYTF

J gene: TRBJ1-2
D gene: NA
V gene: TRBV9
clone size: once
CDR3 DNA: TGTGCCAGCAGCGCGGTGACAGGCCTTTTTGGCTACACCTTC
CDR3 protein: CASSAVTGLFGYTF

J gene: TRBJ2-1
D gene: NA
V gene: TRBV6-5
clone size: NA
CDR3 DNA: TGTGCCAGCAGGACAGGACACCGGGGGGCCAATGAGCAGTTCTTC
CDR3 protein: CASRTGHRGANEQFF

J gene: TRBJ2-7
D gene: TRBD1
V gene: TRBV4-3
clone size: NA
CDR3 DNA: TGCGCCAGCAGCCAAGAACTCCTGAGGGGGCGGAACGAGCAGTACTTC
CDR3 protein: CASSQELLRGRNEQYF

J gene: TRBJ2-7
D gene: NA
V gene: TRBV2
clone size: NA
CDR3 DNA: TGTGCCAGCAGTGAAGCGCTTGGGGGCCCCTACGAGCAGTACTTC
CDR3 protein: CASSEALGGPYEQYF

J gene: TRBJ2-3
D gene: NA
V gene: TRBV15
clone size: NA
CDR3 DNA: TGTGCCACCAGCAGCGACGGTTGGAGATACAAATGGGCAGATACGCAGTATTTT
CDR3 protein: CATSSDGWRYKWADTQYF

J gene: TRBJ2-7
D gene: NA
V gene: TRBV29-1
clone size: NA
CDR3 DNA: TGCAGCGTCCTCGGGACAAGCCCCTACGAGCAGTACTTC
CDR3 protein: CSVLGTSPYEQYF